This entry lists 14 T cell receptor beta chains sequenced from one sample in a study of vaccination effects on CD4 cells after COVID-19. No antigen is known for these receptors. Prior to sequencing, the ViraFEST assay stimulated PBMC with viral peptide pools, which expanded the antigen-specific CD4+ T cells. After more than 8 days in culture, the CD4+ T cells were isolated. The healthy vaccine recipients, who had no prior SARS-CoV-2 infection, showed negative nucleocapsid antibodies. Clones were sequenced by immunoSEQ multiplex PCR, and TCRdb holds only the in-frame ones, with some missing. The data hold 23,000 or so clones, with about three quarters observed a single time. Specimen: CD4+ T cells from PBMCs cultured with SARS-CoV-2 spike peptides, collected before COVID-19 vaccination. These receptors came from a human donor who received a COVID-19 vaccine.

V and J are TRBV6-5 and TRBJ1-1; D unresolved. This CDR3 contains 11 residues. The germline V and J ends were trimmed by 3 bases and 3 bases, with 2 bases remaining between them. CDR1 and CDR2 from the germline V gene are MNHEY and SVGAGI. CDR3 protein: CASSYYTEAFF. The CDR3 DNA follows: TGTGCCAGCAGTTATTACACTGAAGCTTTCTTT.

The genes are TRBV6-5 and TRBJ1-4; 7 positions match TRBD1. Germline-derived CDR1 and CDR2 are MNHEY and SVGAGI. The V and J ends lost 6 bases and 8 bases, in that order; junction bases with no gene match: 12. The CDR3 runs 15 residues. The CDR3 DNA follows: TGTGCCAGCAGACCAAGACAGGGCTTTTTGGAAAAACTGTTTTTT. It encodes CASRPRQGFLEKLFF.

This clone was detected only a few times. The V and J genes are TRBV27 and TRBJ1-6; no definite D call. With 5 bases removed from V and 8 bases from J, the gap between germline ends came to 7 bases. Germline V gene data show CDR1 as MNHEY and CDR2 as SMNVEV (reference sequence). This CDR3 has 12 amino acids. The CDR3 reads CASSRQDSPLHF. As DNA, the CDR3 is TGTGCCAGCAGTCGCCAGGATTCACCCCTCCACTTT.

The genes are TRBV2 and TRBJ1-1, with D hard to call. The V gene lost 5 bases and the J gene lost 2 bases, with 9 bases spanning the gap. Germline-derived CDR1 and CDR2 are SNHLY and FYNNEI. The CDR3 has 13 amino acids. The CDR3 DNA is TGTGCCAGCAGTTTAGGCGTAAACACTGAAGCTTTCTTT. Its translation: CASSLGVNTEAFF.

This sequence joins TRBV24-1 and TRBJ2-1; 12 nucleotides match TRBD2. Trimming at V came to 6 bases and at J to 3 bases, leaving 5 bases not matched to a gene. CDR3 length: 16 residues. Germline values: CDR1 KGHDR, CDR2 SFDVKD. CDR3 amino acids: CATSSSGGVNYNEQFF. CDR3 nucleotides: TGTGCCACCAGTTCTAGCGGGGGGGTAAACTACAATGAGCAGTTCTTC.

The chain joins TRBV18 to TRBJ2-3; 8 nucleotides match TRBD1. The CDR3 sequence is 15 residues long. Germline CDR1 and CDR2: KGHSH and LQKENI. V trimming: 2 bases; J trimming: 4 bases; junction bases outside the gene matches: 5. The CDR3 here is CASSPRTGTADTQYF. In nucleotides, the CDR3 is TGTGCCAGCTCACCAAGGACAGGGACGGCAGATACGCAGTATTTT.

This clone showed up just a few times. In DNA, the CDR3 is TGCGCCAGCAGCCAACAGCAGACGAACACCGGGGAGCTGTTTTTT. Amino acid sequence: CASSQQQTNTGELFF. The chain has TRBV4-1 and TRBJ2-2; D uncertain. This CDR3 comprises 15 residues. With 2 bases removed from V and 0 bases from J, the gap between germline ends came to 7 bases. CDR1 is MGHRA, CDR2 YSYEKL, per germline.

The chain uses TRBV19 and TRBJ1-5, with D hard to call. CDR3 length: 12 residues. Germline CDR1 reads LNHDA; CDR2 reads SQIVND (reference sequence). The germline V and J ends were trimmed by 2 bases and 4 bases, with 3 bases remaining between them. The chain's CDR3 is CASSIQNQPQHF. DNA for the CDR3: TGTGCCAGTAGTATACAAAATCAGCCCCAGCATTTT.

This sequence joins TRBV19 and TRBJ1-4, with D possibly being TRBD1 (5 bases). CDR1 LNHDA and CDR2 SQIVND come from the germline V gene (reference sequence). V was clipped by 7 bases and J by 7 bases, with 19 bases between them. This CDR3 comprises 15 residues. The CDR3 here is CASNDMGVGIEKLFF. CDR3 coding DNA: TGTGCCAGTAACGACATGGGGGTGGGTATTGAAAAACTGTTTTTT.

The chain recombines TRBV19 with TRBJ2-3; the match to TRBD2 covers 15 bases. The germline V gene has CDR1 LNHDA and CDR2 SQIVND (reference sequence). With 5 bases clipped from V and 8 bases from J, the junction kept 11 bases outside the gene matches. This CDR3 is 17 amino acids long. CDR3 region: CASSQSGLAGGPGTQYF. The DNA for the CDR3 is TGTGCCAGTAGTCAATCCGGACTAGCGGGGGGGCCGGGTACGCAGTATTTT.

The chain uses TRBV4-1 and TRBJ2-7, with 7 nucleotides matching TRBD1. This CDR3 is built from 14 residues. Germline CDR1 is MGHRA and CDR2 is YSYEKL. The V gene end was trimmed by 4 bases and the J gene end by 4 bases; junction bases not matched to a gene: 7. CDR3 in DNA: TGCGCCAGCAGCCGGGAACCACAGGGGTACGAGCAGTACTTC. Amino acid sequence: CASSREPQGYEQYF.

The chain has TRBV11-3 and TRBJ2-2; tentatively, D is TRBD2 (6 bases). Germline CDR1 SGHNT, CDR2 YENEEA. CDR3 length: 13 residues. Trimming pared 3 bases from V and 6 bases from J, leaving 8 bases between. The chain's CDR3 is CASSLRDPGELFF. The CDR3 nucleotides read TGTGCCAGCAGCTTGCGGGACCCCGGGGAGCTGTTTTTT.

The chain recombines TRBV5-1 with TRBJ2-7; unclear D gene. The V end lost 1 base, the J end lost 2 bases, and 10 bases lay between the germline ends. CDR1 SGHRS and CDR2 YFSETQ come from the germline V gene. This CDR3 comprises 14 residues. The DNA for the CDR3 is TGCGCCAGCAGCTTGATATCCCCAGCCTACGAGCAGTACTTC. This translates into CASSLISPAYEQYF. Filled out from reference TRBV5-1 and TRBJ2-7, the complete variable domain reads KAGVTQTPRYLIKTRGQQVTLSCSPISGHRSVSWYQQTPGQGLQFLFEYFSETQRNKGNFPGRFSGRQFSNSRSEMNVSTLELGDSALYLCASSLISPAYEQYFGPGTRLTVT.

The chain carries TRBV5-1 and TRBJ2-7; 10 bases line up with TRBD2. This CDR3 spans 16 amino acids. Germline V CDR1 and CDR2: SGHRS, YFSETQ. The J segment lost 2 bases and the V segment lost 4 bases, leaving 9 bases of the junction unmatched. In nucleotides, the CDR3 is TGCGCCAGCAGCCCCAGAAGCGGGAGGGCTCCCTACGAGCAGTACTTC. This codes for CASSPRSGRAPYEQYF.